This record looks at one TCR beta chain sequence and its context. The data belong to a study of control samples from healthy donors and cancer patients. The length of the CDR3 is 12 residues. V was clipped by 3 bases and J by 5 bases, with 7 bases between them. The germline V gene has CDR1 SGHTA and CDR2 FQGNSA. Generated by immunoSEQ multiplex PCR, the TCRdb table keeps only in-frame clones and is missing some. Found here are 100,000 to 120,000 clones, approximately 84% of them singletons; the top ten hold about 5.9%. The rearrangement uses TRBV7-2 and TRBJ2-5; no reliable D call. Input material: blood. This receptor was identified in a man aged 18 to 29 in good health. CDR3 amino acids: CASSFSRETQYF. CDR3 sequence (DNA): TGTGCCAGCAGCTTTTCCCGCGAGACCCAGTACTTC.